This T cell receptor beta chain was recovered during a study of T cell responses to AZD1222 COVID-19 vaccine. General study findings and limits: At 160-218 and 743-854, vaccine-associated CD4 TCRs were dominant, and they spanned spike.

TCRdb's table, derived via immunoSEQ multiplex PCR, lists solely in-frame clones and lacks some. The sample has around 70,000 clones, approximately 90% seen once. With regard to this clone: Its target is not known.

Germline assignment: CDR1 SGHDN and CDR2 FVKESK. Losses at the gene ends were 1 base for V and 5 bases for J; bases not matched to a gene: 3. The CDR3 spans 14 residues. This specimen was peripheral blood, taken 28 days after the second AZD1222 dose. The chain couples TRBV14 to TRBJ1-2, with 8 bases lining up with TRBD1. The origin of this receptor is an adult who received the AZD1222 COVID-19 vaccine. CDR3 region: CASSQGRGQYGYTF. CDR3 nucleotide sequence: TGTGCCAGCAGCCAAGGCAGGGGGCAATATGGCTACACCTTC.